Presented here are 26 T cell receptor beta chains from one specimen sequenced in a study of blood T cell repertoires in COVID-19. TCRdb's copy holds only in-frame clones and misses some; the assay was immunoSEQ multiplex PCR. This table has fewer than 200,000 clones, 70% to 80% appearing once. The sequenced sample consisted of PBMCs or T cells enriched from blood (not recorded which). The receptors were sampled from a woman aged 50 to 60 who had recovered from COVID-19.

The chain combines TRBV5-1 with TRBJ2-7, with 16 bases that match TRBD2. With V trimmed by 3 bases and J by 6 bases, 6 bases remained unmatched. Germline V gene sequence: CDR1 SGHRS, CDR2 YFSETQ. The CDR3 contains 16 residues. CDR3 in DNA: TGCGCCAGCAGCTCCGGGACTAGCGGGAGGGTGGGCGAGCAGTACTTC. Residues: CASSSGTSGRVGEQYF.

CDR3 region: CASSQSGRGGNTEAFF. The CDR3 DNA follows: TGCGCCAGCAGTCAATCGGGTCGAGGAGGGAACACTGAAGCTTTCTTT. This chain joins TRBV23-1 and TRBJ1-1; D is unclear. TRBV23-1 is designated an ORF whose function remains uncertain. This CDR3 has 16 residues. Trimming stripped 0 bases from V and 1 base from J, with 12 bases between.

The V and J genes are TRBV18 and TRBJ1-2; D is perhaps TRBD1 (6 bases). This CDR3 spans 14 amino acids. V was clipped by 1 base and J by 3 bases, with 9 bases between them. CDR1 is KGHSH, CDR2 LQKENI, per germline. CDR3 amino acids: CASSPRQGYYGYTF. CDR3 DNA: TGTGCCAGCTCACCACGTCAGGGGTACTATGGCTACACCTTC.

CDR3 bases: TGTGCCAGTAGTATGGGGAGGGATCGACCCTACAATGAGCAGTTCTTC. Translated: CASSMGRDRPYNEQFF. The chain joins TRBV19 to TRBJ2-1; 7 positions match TRBD2. The CDR3 runs 16 residues. Germline assignment: CDR1 LNHDA and CDR2 SQIVND (reference sequence). The V gene end was trimmed by 3 bases and the J gene end by 2 bases; junction bases not matched to a gene: 7.

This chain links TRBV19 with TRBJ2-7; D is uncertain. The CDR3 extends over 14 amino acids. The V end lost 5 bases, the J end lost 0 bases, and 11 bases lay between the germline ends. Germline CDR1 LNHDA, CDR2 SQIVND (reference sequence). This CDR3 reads CASSLNMPSYEQYF. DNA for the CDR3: TGTGCCAGTAGTTTGAACATGCCCTCCTACGAGCAGTACTTC.

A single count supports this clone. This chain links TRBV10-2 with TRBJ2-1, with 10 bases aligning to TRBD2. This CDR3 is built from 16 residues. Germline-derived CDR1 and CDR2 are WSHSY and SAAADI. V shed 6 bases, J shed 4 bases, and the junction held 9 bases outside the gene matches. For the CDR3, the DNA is TGCGCCAGCAGGTCCCTAGCGGGAGAAGGGTACAATGAGCAGTTCTTC. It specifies CASRSLAGEGYNEQFF.

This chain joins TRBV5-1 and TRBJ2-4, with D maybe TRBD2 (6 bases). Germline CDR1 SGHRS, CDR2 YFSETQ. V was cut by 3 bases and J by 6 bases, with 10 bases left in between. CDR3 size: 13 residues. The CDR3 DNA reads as TGCGCCAGCAGCTGGGGGACTGGAAACATTCAGTACTTC. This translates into CASSWGTGNIQYF.

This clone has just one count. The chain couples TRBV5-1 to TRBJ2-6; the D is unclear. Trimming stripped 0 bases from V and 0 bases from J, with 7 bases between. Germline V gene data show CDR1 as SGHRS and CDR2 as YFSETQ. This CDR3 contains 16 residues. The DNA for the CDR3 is TGCGCCAGCAGCTTGGGCGGTCTCTCTGGGGCCAACGTCCTGACTTTC. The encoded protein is CASSLGGLSGANVLTF. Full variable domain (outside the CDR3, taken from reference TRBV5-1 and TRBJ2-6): KAGVTQTPRYLIKTRGQQVTLSCSPISGHRSVSWYQQTPGQGLQFLFEYFSETQRNKGNFPGRFSGRQFSNSRSEMNVSTLELGDSALYLCASSLGGLSGANVLTFGAGSRLTVL.

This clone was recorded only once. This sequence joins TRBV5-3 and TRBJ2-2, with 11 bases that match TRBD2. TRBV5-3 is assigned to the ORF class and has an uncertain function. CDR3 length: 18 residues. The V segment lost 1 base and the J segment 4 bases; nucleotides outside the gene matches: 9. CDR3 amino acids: CARSLKSLGLAGTGELFF. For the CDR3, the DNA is TGTGCCAGAAGCTTGAAATCATTAGGACTAGCGGGCACCGGGGAGCTGTTTTTT.

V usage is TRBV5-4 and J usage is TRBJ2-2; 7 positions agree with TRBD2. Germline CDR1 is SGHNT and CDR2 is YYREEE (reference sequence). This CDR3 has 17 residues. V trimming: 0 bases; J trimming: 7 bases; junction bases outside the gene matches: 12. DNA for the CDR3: TGTGCCAGCAGCTTGGGTCTGGCGGGACTATCGGGCGGGGAGCTGTTTTTT. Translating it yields CASSLGLAGLSGGELFF.

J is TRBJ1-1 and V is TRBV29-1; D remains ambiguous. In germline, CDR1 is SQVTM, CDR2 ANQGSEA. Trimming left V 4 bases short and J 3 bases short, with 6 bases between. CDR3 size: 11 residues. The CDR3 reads CSVGYYTEAFF. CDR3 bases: TGCAGCGTTGGTTATTACACTGAAGCTTTCTTT. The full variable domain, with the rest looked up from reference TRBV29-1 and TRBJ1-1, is SAVISQKPSRDICQRGTSLTIQCQVDSQVTMMFWYRQQPGQSLTLIATANQGSEATYESGFVIDKFPISRPNLTFSTLTVSNMSPEDSSIYLCSVGYYTEAFFGQGTRLTVV.

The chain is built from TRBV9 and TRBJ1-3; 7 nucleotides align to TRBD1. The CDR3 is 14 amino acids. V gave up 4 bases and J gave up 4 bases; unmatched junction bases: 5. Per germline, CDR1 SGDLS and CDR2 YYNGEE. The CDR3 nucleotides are TGTGCCAGCAGCACAGGGACAGTAGGAAACACCATATATTTT. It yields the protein CASSTGTVGNTIYF.

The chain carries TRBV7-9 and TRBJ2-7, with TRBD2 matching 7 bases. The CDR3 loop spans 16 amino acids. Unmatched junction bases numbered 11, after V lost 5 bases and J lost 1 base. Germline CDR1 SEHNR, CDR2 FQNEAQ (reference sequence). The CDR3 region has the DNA TGTGCCAGCAGCACCAGCGGGGCCGGAAGTTCCTACGAGCAGTACTTC. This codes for CASSTSGAGSSYEQYF.

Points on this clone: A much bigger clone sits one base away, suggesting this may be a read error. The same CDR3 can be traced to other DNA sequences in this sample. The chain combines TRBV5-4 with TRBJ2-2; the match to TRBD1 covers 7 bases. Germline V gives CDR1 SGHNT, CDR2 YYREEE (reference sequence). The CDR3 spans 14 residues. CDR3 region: CASSFVGGTGELFF. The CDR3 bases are TGTGCCAGCAGCTTTGTAGGGGGCACCGGGGAGCTATTTTTT.

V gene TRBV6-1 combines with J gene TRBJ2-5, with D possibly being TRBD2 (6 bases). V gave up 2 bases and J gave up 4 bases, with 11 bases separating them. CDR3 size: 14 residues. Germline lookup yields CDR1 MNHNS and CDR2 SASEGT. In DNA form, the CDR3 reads TGTGCCAGCAGTGAATCCGGGGGTGGAGAGACCCAGTACTTC. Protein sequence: CASSESGGGETQYF.

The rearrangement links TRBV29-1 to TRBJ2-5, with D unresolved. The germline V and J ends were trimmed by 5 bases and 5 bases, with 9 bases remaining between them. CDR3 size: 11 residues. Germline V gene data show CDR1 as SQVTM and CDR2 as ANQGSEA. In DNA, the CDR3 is TGCAGCGTTTCAGTCTCGGAGACCCAGTACTTC. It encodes CSVSVSETQYF.

CDR3 region: CASSIYNRGPNTEAFF. The DNA of the CDR3 is TGTGCCAGTAGTATATATAACAGGGGACCGAACACTGAAGCTTTCTTT. This sequence joins TRBV19 and TRBJ1-1, with 7 positions matching TRBD1. Trimming removed 2 bases from V and 1 base from J; junction bases left unmatched: 7. Germline assignment: CDR1 LNHDA and CDR2 SQIVND (reference sequence). This CDR3 comprises 16 residues. The variable domain in full, with the rest retrieved from reference TRBV19 and TRBJ1-1, is DGGITQSPKYLFRKEGQNVTLSCEQNLNHDAMYWYRQDPGQGLRLIYYSQIVNDFQKGDIAEGYSVSREKKESFPLTVTSAQKNPTAFYLCASSIYNRGPNTEAFFGQGTRLTVV.

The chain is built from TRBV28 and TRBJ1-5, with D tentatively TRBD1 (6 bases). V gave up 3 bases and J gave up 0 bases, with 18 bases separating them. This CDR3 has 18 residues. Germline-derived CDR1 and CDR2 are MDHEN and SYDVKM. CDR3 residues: CASSFIPQGQYSNQPQHF. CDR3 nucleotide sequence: TGTGCCAGCAGTTTTATTCCGCAGGGGCAGTATAGCAATCAGCCCCAGCATTTT.

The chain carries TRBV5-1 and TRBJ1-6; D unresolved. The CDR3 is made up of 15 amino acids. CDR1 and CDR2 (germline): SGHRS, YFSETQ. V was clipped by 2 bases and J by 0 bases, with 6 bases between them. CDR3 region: CASSFTISYNSPLHF. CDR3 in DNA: TGCGCCAGCAGCTTTACAATCTCCTATAATTCACCCCTCCACTTT.

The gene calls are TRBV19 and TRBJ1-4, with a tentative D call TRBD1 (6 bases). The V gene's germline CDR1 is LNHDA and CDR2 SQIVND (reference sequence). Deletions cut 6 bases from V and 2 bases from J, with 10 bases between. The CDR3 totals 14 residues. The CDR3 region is CASSLRGTNEKLFF. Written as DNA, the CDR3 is TGTGCCAGTAGCCTCAGGGGCACTAATGAAAAACTGTTTTTT.

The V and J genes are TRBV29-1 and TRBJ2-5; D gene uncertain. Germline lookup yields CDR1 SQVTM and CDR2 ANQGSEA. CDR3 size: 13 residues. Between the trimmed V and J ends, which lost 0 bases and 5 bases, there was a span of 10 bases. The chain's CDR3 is CSVEDQVGETQYF. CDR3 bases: TGCAGCGTTGAAGATCAAGTCGGGGAGACCCAGTACTTC.

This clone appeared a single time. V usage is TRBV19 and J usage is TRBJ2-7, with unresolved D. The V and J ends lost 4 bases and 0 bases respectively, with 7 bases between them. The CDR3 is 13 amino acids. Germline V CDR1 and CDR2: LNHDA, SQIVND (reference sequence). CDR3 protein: CASSKAPSYEQYF. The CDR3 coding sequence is TGTGCCAGTAGTAAAGCACCCTCCTACGAGCAGTACTTC.

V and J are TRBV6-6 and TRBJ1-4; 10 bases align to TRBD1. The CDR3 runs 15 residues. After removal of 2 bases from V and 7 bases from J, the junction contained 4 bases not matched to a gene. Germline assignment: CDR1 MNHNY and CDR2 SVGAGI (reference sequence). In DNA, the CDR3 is TGTGCCAGCAGTTACAGCCGGGACAGGGGTGAAAAACTGTTTTTT. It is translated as CASSYSRDRGEKLFF.

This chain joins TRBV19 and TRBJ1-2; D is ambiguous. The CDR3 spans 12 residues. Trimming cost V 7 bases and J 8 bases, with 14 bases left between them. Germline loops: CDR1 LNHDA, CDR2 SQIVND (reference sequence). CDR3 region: CASTPGRVGYTF. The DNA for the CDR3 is TGTGCCAGTACCCCTGGGCGGGTAGGCTACACCTTC.

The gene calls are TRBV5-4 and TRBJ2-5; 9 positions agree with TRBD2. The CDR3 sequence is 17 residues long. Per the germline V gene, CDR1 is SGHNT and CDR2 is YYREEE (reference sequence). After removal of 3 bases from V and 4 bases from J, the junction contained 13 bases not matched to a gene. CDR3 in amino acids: CASSWVSGSANRETQYF. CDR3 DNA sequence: TGTGCCAGCAGCTGGGTTAGCGGGAGTGCCAATAGAGAGACCCAGTACTTC. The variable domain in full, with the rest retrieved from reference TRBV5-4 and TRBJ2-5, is ETGVTQSPTHLIKTRGQQVTLRCSSQSGHNTVSWYQQALGQGPQFIFQYYREEENGRGNFPPRFSGLQFPNYSSELNVNALELDDSALYLCASSWVSGSANRETQYFGPGTRLLVL.

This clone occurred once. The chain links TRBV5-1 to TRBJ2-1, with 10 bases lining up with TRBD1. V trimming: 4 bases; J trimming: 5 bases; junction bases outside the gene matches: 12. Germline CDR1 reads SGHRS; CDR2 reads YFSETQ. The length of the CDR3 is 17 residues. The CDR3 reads CASSRPLGQGGNNEQFF. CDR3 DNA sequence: TGCGCCAGCAGCCGCCCTCTCGGACAGGGGGGGAACAATGAGCAGTTCTTC.